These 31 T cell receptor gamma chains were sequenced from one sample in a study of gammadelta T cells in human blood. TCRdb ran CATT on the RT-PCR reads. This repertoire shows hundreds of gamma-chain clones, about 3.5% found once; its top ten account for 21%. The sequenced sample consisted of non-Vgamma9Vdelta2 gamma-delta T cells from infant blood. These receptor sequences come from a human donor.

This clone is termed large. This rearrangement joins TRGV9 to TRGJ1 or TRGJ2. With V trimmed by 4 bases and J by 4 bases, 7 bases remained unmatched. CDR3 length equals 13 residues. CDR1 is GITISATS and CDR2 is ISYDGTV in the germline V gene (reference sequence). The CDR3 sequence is CALWDQQYYKKLF. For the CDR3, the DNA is TGTGCCTTGTGGGACCAGCAGTATTATAAGAAACTCTTT.

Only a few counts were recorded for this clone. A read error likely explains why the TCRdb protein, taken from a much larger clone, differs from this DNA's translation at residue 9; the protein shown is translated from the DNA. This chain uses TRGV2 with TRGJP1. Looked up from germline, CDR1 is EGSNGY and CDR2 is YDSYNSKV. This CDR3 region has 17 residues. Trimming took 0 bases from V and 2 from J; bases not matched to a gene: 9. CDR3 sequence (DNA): TGTGCCACCTGGGACGGGCGGGGGAAAACCACTGGTTGGTTCAAGATATTT. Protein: CATWDGRGKTTGWFKIF.

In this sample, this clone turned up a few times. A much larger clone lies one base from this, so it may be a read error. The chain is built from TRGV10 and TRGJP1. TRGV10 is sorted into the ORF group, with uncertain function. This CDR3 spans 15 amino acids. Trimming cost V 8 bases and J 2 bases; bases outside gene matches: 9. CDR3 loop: CAAWEIGTTGWFKIF. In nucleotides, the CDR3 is TGTGCTGCGTGGGAAATCGGGACCACTGGTTGGTTCAAGATATTT.

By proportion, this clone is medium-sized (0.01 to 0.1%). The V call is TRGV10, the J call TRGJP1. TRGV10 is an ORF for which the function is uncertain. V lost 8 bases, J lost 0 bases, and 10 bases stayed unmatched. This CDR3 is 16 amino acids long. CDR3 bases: TGTGCTGCGTGGGATTCAACTTATACCACTGGTTGGTTCAAGATATTT. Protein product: CAAWDSTYTTGWFKIF.

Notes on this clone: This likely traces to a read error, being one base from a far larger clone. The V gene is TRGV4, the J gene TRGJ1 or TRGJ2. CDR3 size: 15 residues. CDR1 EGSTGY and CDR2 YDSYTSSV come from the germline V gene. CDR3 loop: CATWDGQADYYKKLF. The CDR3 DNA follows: TGTGCCACCTGGGACGGGCAGGCGGATTATTATAAGAAACTCTTC.

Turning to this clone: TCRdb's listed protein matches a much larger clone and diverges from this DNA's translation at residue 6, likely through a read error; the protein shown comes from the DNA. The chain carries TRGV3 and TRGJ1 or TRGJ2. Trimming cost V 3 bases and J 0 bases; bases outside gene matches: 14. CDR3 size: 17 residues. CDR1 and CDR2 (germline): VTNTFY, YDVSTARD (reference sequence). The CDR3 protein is CATWDGPPNSNYYKKLF. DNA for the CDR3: TGTGCCACCTGGGACGGGCCCCCCAACTCGAATTATTATAAGAAACTCTTT.

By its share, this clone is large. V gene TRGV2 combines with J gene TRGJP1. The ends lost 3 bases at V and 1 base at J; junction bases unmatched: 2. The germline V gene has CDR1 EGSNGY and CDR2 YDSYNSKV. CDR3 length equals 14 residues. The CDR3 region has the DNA TGTGCCACCTGGGACCGTACCACTGGTTGGTTCAAGATATTT. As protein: CATWDRTTGWFKIF.

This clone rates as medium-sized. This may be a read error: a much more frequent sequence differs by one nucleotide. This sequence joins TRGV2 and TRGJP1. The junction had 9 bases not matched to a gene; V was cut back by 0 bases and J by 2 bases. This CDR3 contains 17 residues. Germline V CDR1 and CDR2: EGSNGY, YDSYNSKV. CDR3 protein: CATWDGQGETTGWFKIF. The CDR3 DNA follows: TGTGCCACCTGGGACGGGCAGGGGGAAACCACTGGTTGGTTCAAGATATTT.

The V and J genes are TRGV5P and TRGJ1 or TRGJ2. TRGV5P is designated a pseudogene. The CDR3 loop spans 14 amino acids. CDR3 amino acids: CATWRDPHYYKKLF. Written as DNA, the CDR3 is TGTGCCACCTGGCGAGACCCCCATTATTATAAGAAACTCTTT.

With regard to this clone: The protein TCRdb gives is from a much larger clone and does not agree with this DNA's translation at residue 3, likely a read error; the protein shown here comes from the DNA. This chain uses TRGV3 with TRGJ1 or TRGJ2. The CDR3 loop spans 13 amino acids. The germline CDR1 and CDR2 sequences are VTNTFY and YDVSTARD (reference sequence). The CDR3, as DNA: TGTGCCGCCTGGGACAGGGAGTTCGGAAAGAAACTCTTT. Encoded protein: CAAWDREFGKKLF.

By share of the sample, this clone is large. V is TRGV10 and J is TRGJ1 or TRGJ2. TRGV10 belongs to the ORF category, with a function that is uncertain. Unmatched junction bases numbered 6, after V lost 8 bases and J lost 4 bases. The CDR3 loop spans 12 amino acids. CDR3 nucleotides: TGTGCTGCGTGGGCTCCGTATTATAAGAAACTCTTT. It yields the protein CAAWAPYYKKLF.

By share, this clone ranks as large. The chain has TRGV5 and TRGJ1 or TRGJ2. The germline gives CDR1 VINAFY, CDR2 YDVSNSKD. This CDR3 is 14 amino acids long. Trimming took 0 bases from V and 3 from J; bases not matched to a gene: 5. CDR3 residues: CATWDRRTYYKKLF. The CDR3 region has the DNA TGTGCCACCTGGGACAGGAGAACTTATTATAAGAAACTCTTT.

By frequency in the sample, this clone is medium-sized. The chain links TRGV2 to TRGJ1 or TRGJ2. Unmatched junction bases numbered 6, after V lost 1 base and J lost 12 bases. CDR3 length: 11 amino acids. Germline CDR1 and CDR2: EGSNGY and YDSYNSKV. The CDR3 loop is CATWDGPRKLF. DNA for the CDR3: TGTGCCACCTGGGACGGCCCTCGGAAACTCTTT.

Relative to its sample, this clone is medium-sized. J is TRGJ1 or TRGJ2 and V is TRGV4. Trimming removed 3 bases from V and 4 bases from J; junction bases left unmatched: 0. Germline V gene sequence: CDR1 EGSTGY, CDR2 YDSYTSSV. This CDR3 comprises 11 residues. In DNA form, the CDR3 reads TGTGCCACCTGGGATTATTATAAGAAACTCTTT. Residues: CATWDYYKKLF.

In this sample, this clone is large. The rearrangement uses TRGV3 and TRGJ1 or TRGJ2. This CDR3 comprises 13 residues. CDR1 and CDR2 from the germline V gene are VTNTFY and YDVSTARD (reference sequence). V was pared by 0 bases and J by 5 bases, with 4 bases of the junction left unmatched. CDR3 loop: CATWDRDHYKKLF. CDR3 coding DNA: TGTGCCACCTGGGACAGGGATCATTATAAGAAACTCTTT.

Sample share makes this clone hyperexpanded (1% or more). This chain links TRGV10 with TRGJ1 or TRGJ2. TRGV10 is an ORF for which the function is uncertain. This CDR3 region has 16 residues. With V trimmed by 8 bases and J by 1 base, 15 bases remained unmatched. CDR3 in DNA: TGTGCTGCGTGGGATTATCTTTCGGCTAATTATTATAAGAAACTCTTT. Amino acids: CAAWDYLSANYYKKLF.

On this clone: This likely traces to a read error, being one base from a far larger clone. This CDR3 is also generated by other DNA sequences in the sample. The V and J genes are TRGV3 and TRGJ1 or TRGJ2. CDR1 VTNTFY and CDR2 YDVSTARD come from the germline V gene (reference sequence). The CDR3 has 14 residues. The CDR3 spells CATWDGIDDYKKLF. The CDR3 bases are TGTGCTACCTGGGACGGCATAGATGATTATAAGAAACTCTTT.

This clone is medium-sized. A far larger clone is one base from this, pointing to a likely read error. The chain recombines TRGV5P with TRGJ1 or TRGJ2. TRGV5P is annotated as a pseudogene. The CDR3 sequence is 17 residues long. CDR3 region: CATWGPCIFPDYYKKLF. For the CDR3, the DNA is TGTGCCACCTGGGGCCCTTGTATATTCCCAGATTATTATAAGAAGCTCTTT.

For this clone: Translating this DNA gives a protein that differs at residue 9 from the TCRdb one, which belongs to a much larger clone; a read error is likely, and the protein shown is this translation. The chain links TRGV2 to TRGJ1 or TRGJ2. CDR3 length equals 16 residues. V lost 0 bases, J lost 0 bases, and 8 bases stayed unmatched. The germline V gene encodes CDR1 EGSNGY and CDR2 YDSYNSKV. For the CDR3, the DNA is TGTGCCACCTGGGACGGGCTTAACACGAATTATTATAAGAAACTCTTT. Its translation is CATWDGLNTNYYKKLF.

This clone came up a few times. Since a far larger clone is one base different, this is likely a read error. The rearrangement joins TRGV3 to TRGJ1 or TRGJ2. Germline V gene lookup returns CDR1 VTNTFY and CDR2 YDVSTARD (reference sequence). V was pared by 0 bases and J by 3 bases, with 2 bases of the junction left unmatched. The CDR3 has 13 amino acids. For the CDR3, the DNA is TGTGCCACCTGGGACAGGTGTTATTATAAGAAACTCTTT. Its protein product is CATWDRCYYKKLF.

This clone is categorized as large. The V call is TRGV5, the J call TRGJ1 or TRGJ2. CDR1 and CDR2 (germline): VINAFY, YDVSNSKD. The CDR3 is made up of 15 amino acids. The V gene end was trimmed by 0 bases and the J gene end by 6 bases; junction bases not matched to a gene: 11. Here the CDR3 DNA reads TGTGCCACCTGGGACAGGCGTGGGCATTGTTATAAGAAACTCTTT. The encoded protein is CATWDRRGHCYKKLF.

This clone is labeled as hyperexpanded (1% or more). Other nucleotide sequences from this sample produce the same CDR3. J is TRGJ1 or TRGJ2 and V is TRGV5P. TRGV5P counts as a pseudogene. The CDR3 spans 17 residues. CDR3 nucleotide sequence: TGTGCCACCTGGGGCCCTTGTATATTCCCAGATTATTATAAGAAACTCTTT. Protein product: CATWGPCIFPDYYKKLF.

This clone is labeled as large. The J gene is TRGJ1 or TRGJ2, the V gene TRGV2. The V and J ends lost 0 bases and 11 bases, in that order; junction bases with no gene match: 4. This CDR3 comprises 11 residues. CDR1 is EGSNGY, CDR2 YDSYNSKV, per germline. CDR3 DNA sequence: TGTGCCACCTGGGACGGGCTCGAGAAACTCTTT. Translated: CATWDGLEKLF.

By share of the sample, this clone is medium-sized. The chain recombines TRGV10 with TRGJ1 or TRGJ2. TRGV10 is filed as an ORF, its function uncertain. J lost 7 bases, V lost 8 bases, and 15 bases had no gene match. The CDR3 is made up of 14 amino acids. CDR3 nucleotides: TGTGCTGCGTGGGATGCCCCCTTTAGGTATAAGAAACTCTTT. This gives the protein CAAWDAPFRYKKLF.

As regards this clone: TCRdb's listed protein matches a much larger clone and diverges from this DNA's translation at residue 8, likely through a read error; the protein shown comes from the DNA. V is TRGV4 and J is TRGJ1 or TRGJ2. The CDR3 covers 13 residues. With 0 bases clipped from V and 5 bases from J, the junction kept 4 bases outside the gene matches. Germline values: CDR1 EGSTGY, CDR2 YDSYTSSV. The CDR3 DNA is TGTGCCACCTGGGATGGGCATCATTATAAGAAACTCTTT. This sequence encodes CATWDGHHYKKLF.

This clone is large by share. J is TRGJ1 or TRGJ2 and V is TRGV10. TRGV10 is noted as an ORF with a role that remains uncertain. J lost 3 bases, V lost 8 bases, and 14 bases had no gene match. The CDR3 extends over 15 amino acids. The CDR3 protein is CAAWDARWVYYKKLF. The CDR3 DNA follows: TGTGCTGCGTGGGATGCCAGATGGGTTTATTATAAGAAACTCTTT.

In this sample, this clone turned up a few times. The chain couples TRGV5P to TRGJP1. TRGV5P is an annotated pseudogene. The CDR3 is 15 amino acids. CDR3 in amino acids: CATWVPHTTGWFKIF. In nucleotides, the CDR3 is TGTGCCACCTGGGTTCCCCATACCACTGGTTGGTTCAAGATATTT.

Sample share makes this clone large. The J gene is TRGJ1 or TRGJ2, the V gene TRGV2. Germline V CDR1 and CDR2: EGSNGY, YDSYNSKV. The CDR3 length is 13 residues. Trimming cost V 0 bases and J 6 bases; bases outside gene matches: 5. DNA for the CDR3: TGTGCCACCTGGGACGGGCGGGTTTATAAGAAACTCTTT. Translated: CATWDGRVYKKLF.

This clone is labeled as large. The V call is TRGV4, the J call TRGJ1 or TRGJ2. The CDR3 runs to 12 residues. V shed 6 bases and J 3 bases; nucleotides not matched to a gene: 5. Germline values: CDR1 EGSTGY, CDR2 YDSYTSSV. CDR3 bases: TGTGCCACCTGGCGTATTTATTATAAGAAACTCTTT. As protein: CATWRIYYKKLF.

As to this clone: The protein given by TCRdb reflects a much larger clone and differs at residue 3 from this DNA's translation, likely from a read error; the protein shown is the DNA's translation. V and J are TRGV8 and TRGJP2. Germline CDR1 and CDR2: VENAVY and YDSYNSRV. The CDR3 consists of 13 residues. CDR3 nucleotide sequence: TGTGCCTCCTGGGTCGGGAGTGATTGGATCAAGACGTTT. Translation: CASWVGSDWIKTF.

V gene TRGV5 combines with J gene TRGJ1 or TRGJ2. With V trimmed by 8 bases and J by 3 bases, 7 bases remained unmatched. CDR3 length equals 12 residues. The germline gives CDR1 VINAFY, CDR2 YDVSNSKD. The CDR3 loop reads CATYRGYYKKLF. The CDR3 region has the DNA TGTGCCACCTATCGTGGTTATTATAAGAAACTCTTT.